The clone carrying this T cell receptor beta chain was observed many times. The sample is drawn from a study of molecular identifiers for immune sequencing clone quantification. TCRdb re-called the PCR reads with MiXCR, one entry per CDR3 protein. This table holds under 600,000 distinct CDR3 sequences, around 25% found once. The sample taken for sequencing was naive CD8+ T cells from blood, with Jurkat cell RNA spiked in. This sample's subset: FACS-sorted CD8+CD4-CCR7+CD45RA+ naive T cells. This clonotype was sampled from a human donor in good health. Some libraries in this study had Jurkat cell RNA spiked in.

CDR3 bases: TGTGCCAGCAGCCCTCGGGACTCCCGATGGGAGACCCAGTACTTC. Translation: CASSPRDSRWETQYF. The V call is TRBV5-4, the J call TRBJ2-5, with D perhaps TRBD2 (6 bases). Germline V gene lookup returns CDR1 SGHNT and CDR2 YYREEE (reference sequence). This CDR3 has 15 amino acids. Trimming removed 4 bases from V and 5 bases from J, with 18 bases in between.